A single sample is the source of the 15 T cell receptor beta chains below, sequenced in a study of cytomegalovirus exposure and HLA in healthy donors. PCR was performed using 60 Vbeta and 13 Jbeta primers. The assay was immunoSEQ multiplex PCR, and TCRdb's table has in-frame clones only and misses some. The sample yields approximately 110,000 clones, around three quarters seen once. Sequenced sample: PBMCs. These receptors were taken from a man aged 35-49 years in good health and CMV-seronegative.

The genes are TRBV28 and TRBJ2-2; 12 nucleotides align to TRBD2. This CDR3 has 17 residues. Germline values: CDR1 MDHEN, CDR2 SYDVKM. V lost 6 bases, J lost 4 bases, and 9 bases stayed unmatched. Written as DNA, the CDR3 is TGTGCCAGCAGCGGGGGGGGACTAGCGGGCTCCACCGGGGAGCTGTTTTTT. It codes for CASSGGGLAGSTGELFF.

This chain joins TRBV5-4 and TRBJ2-5; D gene unclear. The CDR3 extends over 13 amino acids. Germline-derived CDR1 and CDR2 are SGHNT and YYREEE (reference sequence). The V end lost 2 bases, the J end lost 1 base, and 6 bases lay between the germline ends. CDR3 nucleotides: TGTGCCAGCAGCTTTAACACCCAAGAGACCCAGTACTTC. This codes for CASSFNTQETQYF.

This chain connects TRBV6-5 to TRBJ2-6, with TRBD1 as a possible D gene (6 bases). Germline loops: CDR1 MNHEY, CDR2 SVGAGI. Trimming left V 4 bases short and J 2 bases short, with 9 bases between. The CDR3 sequence is 15 residues long. The CDR3 loop is CASSLRTAGANVLTF. The CDR3 nucleotides read TGTGCCAGCAGTTTGAGGACAGCTGGGGCCAACGTCCTGACTTTC.

Written as DNA, the CDR3 is TGCGCCAGCAGCTTGGAATCCAGGGGGAGAACTGAAGCTTTCTTT. This codes for CASSLESRGRTEAFF. The chain uses TRBV5-1 and TRBJ1-1; 7 bases map to TRBD1. The CDR3 totals 15 residues. Germline V CDR1 and CDR2: SGHRS, YFSETQ. J was trimmed by 5 bases and V by 0 bases; bases with no gene match: 7.

The chain combines TRBV4-1 with TRBJ1-1; D ambiguous. The CDR3 runs to 14 residues. Trimming took off 4 bases at V and 5 bases at J, with 14 bases between the two ends. Germline V gives CDR1 MGHRA, CDR2 YSYEKL. CDR3 residues: CASSPNEWRTEAFF. DNA for the CDR3: TGCGCCAGCAGCCCAAACGAGTGGAGGACTGAAGCTTTCTTT.

The chain has TRBV25-1 and TRBJ1-4; no definite D call. The CDR3 sequence is 15 residues long. Germline V lookup: CDR1 MGHDK, CDR2 SYGVNS. Trimming shortened V by 0 bases and J by 3 bases, and 8 bases separated the two germline ends. CDR3 residues: CASSEYQEANEKLFF. As DNA, the CDR3 is TGTGCCAGCAGTGAATACCAAGAGGCTAATGAAAAACTGTTTTTT.

The chain has TRBV12-5 and TRBJ2-7; tentative D call: TRBD2 (6 bases). Germline V lookup: CDR1 LGHNT, CDR2 FRNRAP. V was shortened by 6 bases and J by 7 bases, with 10 bases between the two germline ends. The CDR3 runs 11 residues. CDR3 bases: TGTGCTAGTGGACGGGGACTGGAGCAGTACTTC. Its translation is CASGRGLEQYF.

This clone was counted between two and nine times. The rearrangement joins TRBV28 to TRBJ1-2; D unresolved. This CDR3 contains 13 residues. Trimming left V 3 bases short and J 4 bases short, with 9 bases between. CDR1 is MDHEN, CDR2 SYDVKM, per germline. The CDR3 DNA reads TGTGCCAGCAGTTTGGGGAGTACCTATGGCTACACCTTC. Protein: CASSLGSTYGYTF.

Written as DNA, the CDR3 is TGTGCCAGCAGACGGACTAGCGGGGGGGAGGAGACCCAGTACTTC. It codes for CASRRTSGGEETQYF. V is TRBV5-4 and J is TRBJ2-5; 15 nucleotides match TRBD2. Trimming cost V 5 bases and J 5 bases; bases outside gene matches: 4. The CDR3 has 15 amino acids. CDR1 and CDR2 from the germline V gene are SGHNT and YYREEE (reference sequence).

The chain has TRBV15 and TRBJ2-5, with TRBD2 as a possible D gene (6 bases). The DNA end lines up better with TRBJ2-7; the J call may be wrong. The CDR3 runs to 14 residues. Germline CDR1 and CDR2: LNHNV and YYDKDF (reference sequence). CDR3: CATSSGGSVYEQYF. CDR3 DNA: TGTGCCACCAGCAGCGGGGGAAGTGTTTACGAGCAGTACTTC.

The chain couples TRBV5-4 to TRBJ2-1; 11 bases match TRBD2. V lost 4 bases, J lost 12 bases, and 12 bases stayed unmatched. CDR3 size: 15 residues. In germline, CDR1 is SGHNT, CDR2 YYREEE (reference sequence). The CDR3 region has the DNA TGTGCCAGCAGCCAAAGACTAGCGGGGTCGTCGGGGCAGTTCTTC. This sequence encodes CASSQRLAGSSGQFF.

V usage is TRBV4-1 and J usage is TRBJ2-7; D may be TRBD2 (6 bases). The CDR3 is made up of 13 amino acids. CDR1 and CDR2 from the germline V gene are MGHRA and YSYEKL. V dropped 1 base and J dropped 7 bases, with 11 bases sitting between them. CDR3 DNA: TGCGCCAGCAGCCAAGCTTCCGCGGGAGAGCAGTACTTC. It encodes CASSQASAGEQYF.

This clone was detected a few times. This chain uses TRBV4-1 with TRBJ2-7, with 7 bases that match TRBD1. The CDR3 runs to 15 residues. Germline V gene data show CDR1 as MGHRA and CDR2 as YSYEKL. J lost 1 base, V lost 5 bases, and 8 bases had no gene match. In DNA, the CDR3 is TGCGCCAGCAGCGACTATCCGGGACAGTCCTACGAGCAGTACTTC. Encoded protein: CASSDYPGQSYEQYF.

The V call is TRBV27, the J call TRBJ2-3; D perhaps matches TRBD1 (5 bases). V was pared by 7 bases and J by 2 bases, with 16 bases between. This CDR3 region has 15 residues. Germline V lookup: CDR1 MNHEY, CDR2 SMNVEV (reference sequence). CDR3 sequence (DNA): TGTGCCAGCAAACCACTGCGACAGTCCACAGATACGCAGTATTTT. This gives the protein CASKPLRQSTDTQYF.

The rearrangement uses TRBV4-1 and TRBJ1-6, with 9 bases fitting TRBD1. This CDR3 is 15 amino acids long. Germline lookup yields CDR1 MGHRA and CDR2 YSYEKL. J lost 9 bases, V lost 0 bases, and 3 bases had no gene match. The CDR3 here is CASSQEQGARSPLHF. CDR3 DNA: TGCGCCAGCAGCCAAGAACAGGGGGCCCGTTCACCCCTCCACTTT.